This T cell receptor beta chain emerged from a study of cytomegalovirus exposure and HLA in healthy donors. Background on the study: Out of about 170 million T cells, an earlier analysis found 117 million unique TCR beta sequences in total. Regarding the study as a whole: More clonal expansion characterized HLA-associated TCR beta chains than equally common others in a later analysis.

Primers for the PCR totalled 60 Vbeta and 13 Jbeta. The assay was immunoSEQ multiplex PCR, and TCRdb's table has in-frame clones only and misses some. The repertoire consists of fewer than 200,000 clones, with about 63% occurring once and the leading ten covering 2.8%. Concerning this clone itself: Its target is unknown.

The CDR3 has 15 amino acids. The J segment lost 5 bases and the V segment lost 2 bases, leaving 8 bases of the junction unmatched. Germline V gene lookup returns CDR1 MNHEY and CDR2 SMNVEV (reference sequence). This chain links TRBV27 with TRBJ1-2; the match to TRBD1 covers 7 bases. Sequencing was carried out using PBMCs. This clonotype was obtained from a middle-aged woman in good health and CMV-seropositive. For the CDR3, the DNA is TGTGCCAGCAGTTTACACAGGGGAGGATCATATGGCTACACCTTC. Amino acid sequence: CASSLHRGGSYGYTF.